These T cell receptor beta chains were read from a single sample in a study of graft-versus-host responses after intestinal transplantation. TCRdb's copy holds only in-frame clones and misses some; the assay was immunoSEQ multiplex PCR. This sample has roughly 15,000 clones, with around two fifths found just once. This specimen was alloreactive CD8+ T cells from a mixed lymphocyte reaction culture, taken before intestinal transplant. Receptors were obtained from a human patient who received an intestinal transplant. Both conserved end residues are part of each CDR3. The order of the fields is V gene, J gene, D gene, clone size, CDR3 protein, CDR3 DNA. The D gene is left open where the match is weak. Expanded clones get a size class; other rows say once, few or many, or leave the size out.

V gene: TRBV7-9
J gene: TRBJ2-7
D gene: NA
clone size: few
CDR3 protein: CASSLVGGQLYEQYF
CDR3 DNA: TGTGCCAGCAGCTTAGTCGGTGGGCAACTCTACGAGCAGTACTTC

V gene: TRBV5-6
J gene: TRBJ2-1
D gene: NA
clone size: few
CDR3 protein: CASSSPGSKGETYNEQFF
CDR3 DNA: TGTGCCAGCAGCTCCCCCGGGAGTAAGGGAGAAACCTACAATGAGCAGTTCTTC

V gene: TRBV4-1
J gene: TRBJ2-7
D gene: TRBD2
clone size: NA
CDR3 protein: CASSRNPGLASDEQYF
CDR3 DNA: TGCGCCAGCAGCCGGAACCCGGGACTAGCGAGCGACGAGCAGTACTTC

V gene: TRBV7-9
J gene: TRBJ2-1
D gene: TRBD2
clone size: NA
CDR3 protein: CASSSGTSGPNEQFF
CDR3 DNA: TGTGCCAGCAGCTCCGGGACTAGCGGCCCTAATGAGCAGTTCTTC

V gene: TRBV19
J gene: TRBJ2-7
D gene: TRBD2
clone size: medium-sized
CDR3 protein: CASSWGLAGAYEQYF
CDR3 DNA: TGTGCCAGTAGTTGGGGACTAGCGGGAGCCTACGAGCAGTACTTC

V gene: TRBV29-1
J gene: TRBJ2-7
D gene: TRBD2
clone size: few
CDR3 protein: CSVLLAGGPYEQYF
CDR3 DNA: TGCAGCGTCTTACTAGCGGGAGGGCCCTACGAGCAGTACTTC

V gene: TRBV29-1
J gene: TRBJ1-1
D gene: TRBD1
clone size: NA
CDR3 protein: CSVVRTGEAFF
CDR3 DNA: TGCAGCGTTGTCCGGACAGGGGAAGCTTTCTTT

V gene: TRBV10-3
J gene: TRBJ2-2
D gene: TRBD2
clone size: NA
CDR3 protein: CATGLAGVGVNTGELFF
CDR3 DNA: TGTGCCACGGGACTAGCGGGAGTGGGGGTGAACACCGGGGAGCTGTTTTTT

V gene: TRBV7-6
J gene: TRBJ2-3
D gene: NA
clone size: NA
CDR3 protein: CASSLLGGTDTQYF
CDR3 DNA: TGTGCCAGCAGCTTATTGGGCGGCACAGATACGCAGTATTTT

V gene: TRBV9
J gene: TRBJ1-1
D gene: TRBD1
clone size: few
CDR3 protein: CASSTGDTEAFF
CDR3 DNA: TGTGCCAGCTCTACAGGGGACACTGAAGCTTTCTTT

V gene: TRBV28
J gene: TRBJ2-1
D gene: NA
clone size: few
CDR3 protein: CASSLFLGGIAYNEQFF
CDR3 DNA: TGTGCCAGCAGTTTATTTCTAGGGGGAATCGCCTACAATGAGCAGTTCTTC

V gene: TRBV5-1
J gene: TRBJ1-1
D gene: NA
clone size: few
CDR3 protein: CASRALNTEAFF
CDR3 DNA: TGCGCCAGCAGGGCCCTGAACACTGAAGCTTTCTTT

V gene: TRBV7-9
J gene: TRBJ1-2
D gene: TRBD1
clone size: NA
CDR3 protein: CASSHPGQYGYTF
CDR3 DNA: TGTGCCAGCAGCCACCCGGGACAGTATGGCTACACCTTC

V gene: TRBV7-3
J gene: TRBJ2-3
D gene: NA
clone size: medium-sized
CDR3 protein: CASSLTGASTDTQYF
CDR3 DNA: TGTGCCAGCAGCTTAACGGGGGCCAGCACAGATACGCAGTATTTT

V gene: TRBV7-8
J gene: TRBJ2-1
D gene: NA
clone size: NA
CDR3 protein: CASSLVYWREGNEQFF
CDR3 DNA: TGTGCCAGCAGCTTAGTATATTGGCGGGAAGGCAATGAGCAGTTCTTC

V gene: TRBV15
J gene: TRBJ2-1
D gene: TRBD2
clone size: NA
CDR3 protein: CATSTGLAGEGLFGNEQFF
CDR3 DNA: TGTGCCACCAGCACCGGACTAGCGGGAGAAGGCCTCTTCGGCAATGAGCAGTTCTTC

V gene: TRBV7-2
J gene: TRBJ1-1
D gene: NA
clone size: NA
CDR3 protein: CASTDKYTEAFF
CDR3 DNA: TGTGCCAGCACCGACAAGTACACTGAAGCTTTCTTT

V gene: TRBV18
J gene: TRBJ2-2
D gene: NA
clone size: NA
CDR3 protein: CASSPRTDTGELFF
CDR3 DNA: TGTGCCAGCTCACCCCGAACTGACACCGGGGAGCTGTTTTTT

V gene: TRBV6-1
J gene: TRBJ2-7
D gene: NA
clone size: NA
CDR3 protein: CASSLRTKTYYEQYF
CDR3 DNA: TGTGCCAGCAGTCTACGAACCAAGACTTATTACGAGCAGTACTTC

V gene: TRBV6-1
J gene: TRBJ1-3
D gene: NA
clone size: many
CDR3 protein: CASTDDRTSGNTIYF
CDR3 DNA: TGTGCCAGCACCGACGACAGGACCTCTGGAAACACCATATATTTT

V gene: TRBV11-2
J gene: TRBJ1-1
D gene: NA
clone size: few
CDR3 protein: CASSYRVAEAFF
CDR3 DNA: TGTGCCAGCAGCTACCGGGTGGCCGAAGCTTTCTTT

V gene: TRBV6-5
J gene: TRBJ2-7
D gene: TRBD1
clone size: NA
CDR3 protein: CASSVAGGEVYEQYF
CDR3 DNA: TGTGCCAGCTCCGTGGCAGGGGGCGAGGTTTACGAGCAGTACTTC

V gene: TRBV11-2
J gene: TRBJ1-4
D gene: NA
clone size: NA
CDR3 protein: CASSPVSRGWEKLFF
CDR3 DNA: TGTGCCAGCAGCCCAGTTAGCAGGGGTTGGGAAAAACTGTTTTTT

V gene: TRBV28
J gene: TRBJ2-1
D gene: TRBD1
clone size: NA
CDR3 protein: CASSLRDRVYNEQFF
CDR3 DNA: TGTGCCAGCAGCCTTAGGGACAGGGTATACAATGAGCAGTTCTTC

V gene: TRBV29-1
J gene: TRBJ2-1
D gene: TRBD2
clone size: few
CDR3 protein: CSVEGGLVLYNEQFF
CDR3 DNA: TGCAGCGTTGAAGGCGGACTAGTTTTGTACAATGAGCAGTTCTTC

V gene: TRBV27
J gene: TRBJ2-7
D gene: TRBD2
clone size: few
CDR3 protein: CASSPSSGGAYEQYF
CDR3 DNA: TGTGCCAGCAGCCCCTCTAGCGGGGGGGCCTACGAGCAGTACTTC

V gene: TRBV7-9
J gene: TRBJ1-2
D gene: NA
clone size: NA
CDR3 protein: CASSFPPAEVNYGYTF
CDR3 DNA: TGTGCCAGCAGCTTCCCGCCGGCGGAAGTTAACTATGGCTACACCTTC

V gene: TRBV28
J gene: TRBJ2-3
D gene: TRBD1
clone size: few
CDR3 protein: CASSFTQLRTGTDTQYF
CDR3 DNA: TGTGCCAGCAGTTTTACTCAACTTCGGACAGGGACAGATACGCAGTATTTT

V gene: TRBV13
J gene: TRBJ1-1
D gene: NA
clone size: few
CDR3 protein: CASRGLAEAFF
CDR3 DNA: TGTGCCAGCAGGGGGCTAGCTGAAGCTTTCTTT

V gene: TRBV7-9
J gene: TRBJ1-6
D gene: NA
clone size: few
CDR3 protein: CASSLGTELHF
CDR3 DNA: TGTGCCAGCAGCTTAGGGACAGAGCTCCACTTT

V gene: TRBV5-1
J gene: TRBJ2-7
D gene: TRBD1
clone size: many
CDR3 protein: CASSLTGYEQYF
CDR3 DNA: TGCGCCAGCAGCCTGACAGGGTACGAGCAGTACTTC

V gene: TRBV2
J gene: TRBJ2-7
D gene: NA
clone size: NA
CDR3 protein: CASRGTPRFYEQYF
CDR3 DNA: TGTGCCAGCAGGGGGACACCCAGGTTCTACGAGCAGTACTTC

V gene: TRBV9
J gene: TRBJ2-3
D gene: NA
clone size: NA
CDR3 protein: CASSVGDPDTQYF
CDR3 DNA: TGTGCCAGCAGCGTAGGCGATCCAGATACGCAGTATTTT

V gene: TRBV27
J gene: TRBJ2-7
D gene: NA
clone size: medium-sized
CDR3 protein: CASMDIGYEQYF
CDR3 DNA: TGTGCCAGCATGGACATAGGCTACGAGCAGTACTTC

V gene: TRBV7-9
J gene: TRBJ2-1
D gene: NA
clone size: few
CDR3 protein: CASSFIEGFPIPEQFF
CDR3 DNA: TGTGCCAGCAGCTTCATCGAGGGCTTTCCAATTCCGGAGCAGTTCTTC

V gene: TRBV27
J gene: TRBJ1-6
D gene: NA
clone size: NA
CDR3 protein: CASSLSYNSPLHF
CDR3 DNA: TGTGCCAGCAGCCTCTCCTATAATTCACCCCTCCACTTT

V gene: TRBV19
J gene: TRBJ1-4
D gene: NA
clone size: NA
CDR3 protein: CASRSNEKLFF
CDR3 DNA: TGTGCCAGTAGGAGTAATGAAAAACTGTTTTTT

V gene: TRBV7-9
J gene: TRBJ2-1
D gene: NA
clone size: NA
CDR3 protein: CASSLGGTVNEQFF
CDR3 DNA: TGTGCCAGCAGCTTAGGTGGGACTGTGAATGAGCAGTTCTTC

V gene: TRBV5-6
J gene: TRBJ1-5
D gene: TRBD1
clone size: NA
CDR3 protein: CASSRGQGGQPQHF
CDR3 DNA: TGTGCCAGCAGCCGGGGACAGGGGGGACAGCCCCAGCATTTT

V gene: TRBV7-8
J gene: TRBJ2-1
D gene: TRBD1
clone size: few
CDR3 protein: CASSSGATGNNEQFF
CDR3 DNA: TGTGCCAGCAGCTCTGGGGCGACAGGGAACAATGAGCAGTTCTTC

V gene: TRBV15
J gene: TRBJ1-2
D gene: NA
clone size: NA
CDR3 protein: CATSRDLGPTPYGYTF
CDR3 DNA: TGTGCCACCAGCAGAGATCTGGGGCCGACCCCCTATGGCTACACCTTC

V gene: TRBV30
J gene: TRBJ2-7
D gene: NA
clone size: NA
CDR3 protein: CAWSTRGRDYEQYF
CDR3 DNA: TGTGCCTGGAGTACCCGAGGACGGGACTACGAGCAGTACTTC

V gene: TRBV5-6
J gene: TRBJ2-2
D gene: TRBD1
clone size: NA
CDR3 protein: CASSFGTGGEITGELFF
CDR3 DNA: TGTGCCAGCAGCTTCGGGACAGGGGGCGAAATCACCGGGGAGCTGTTTTTT

V gene: TRBV19
J gene: TRBJ1-1
D gene: NA
clone size: NA
CDR3 protein: CASSTYEGVREAFF
CDR3 DNA: TGTGCCAGTAGTACCTACGAGGGGGTCCGTGAAGCTTTCTTT

V gene: TRBV6-6
J gene: TRBJ2-7
D gene: NA
clone size: few
CDR3 protein: CASSTEEEGVRYEQYF
CDR3 DNA: TGTGCCAGCAGTACGGAGGAGGAGGGAGTAAGGTACGAGCAGTACTTC

V gene: TRBV27
J gene: TRBJ2-1
D gene: TRBD2
clone size: NA
CDR3 protein: CASSLAGGLREQFF
CDR3 DNA: TGTGCCAGCAGTTTAGCGGGAGGGTTGCGGGAGCAGTTCTTC

V gene: TRBV30
J gene: TRBJ1-5
D gene: NA
clone size: NA
CDR3 protein: CAWSVGAFPQHF
CDR3 DNA: TGTGCCTGGAGTGTGGGGGCTTTTCCCCAGCATTTT

V gene: TRBV2
J gene: TRBJ2-7
D gene: TRBD1
clone size: few
CDR3 protein: CASRDRPPYEQYF
CDR3 DNA: TGTGCCAGCCGGGACAGGCCCCCCTACGAGCAGTACTTC

V gene: TRBV13
J gene: TRBJ2-7
D gene: TRBD1
clone size: few
CDR3 protein: CASSGSGTGDYEQYF
CDR3 DNA: TGTGCCAGCAGCGGTTCCGGGACAGGGGACTACGAGCAGTACTTC

V gene: TRBV30
J gene: TRBJ2-2
D gene: TRBD2
clone size: NA
CDR3 protein: CAWSGLAGGPVYNTGELFF
CDR3 DNA: TGTGCCTGGAGTGGATTAGCGGGGGGGCCCGTGTATAACACCGGGGAGCTGTTTTTT

V gene: TRBV13
J gene: TRBJ2-7
D gene: NA
clone size: NA
CDR3 protein: CASSSMGQSSSYEQYF
CDR3 DNA: TGTGCCAGCAGCTCAATGGGGCAGTCCAGCTCCTACGAGCAGTACTTC

V gene: TRBV15
J gene: TRBJ2-1
D gene: TRBD2
clone size: once
CDR3 protein: CATSRQREGRWNEQFF
CDR3 DNA: TGTGCCACCAGCAGACAGCGGGAGGGCCGGTGGAATGAGCAGTTCTTC

V gene: TRBV28
J gene: TRBJ1-1
D gene: NA
clone size: few
CDR3 protein: CASSALLGERMNTEAFF
CDR3 DNA: TGTGCCAGCAGTGCACTTCTAGGAGAGCGTATGAACACTGAAGCTTTCTTT

V gene: TRBV10-2
J gene: TRBJ1-1
D gene: TRBD1
clone size: few
CDR3 protein: CASSESLGDRGAEAFF
CDR3 DNA: TGCGCCAGCAGTGAGTCCCTCGGGGACAGGGGGGCTGAAGCTTTCTTT

V gene: TRBV27
J gene: TRBJ1-1
D gene: TRBD1
clone size: few
CDR3 protein: CASSLFQGDTEAFF
CDR3 DNA: TGTGCCAGCAGTTTATTCCAGGGGGACACTGAAGCTTTCTTT

V gene: TRBV15
J gene: TRBJ2-1
D gene: TRBD2
clone size: NA
CDR3 protein: CATNLFLGTSGNNEQFF
CDR3 DNA: TGTGCCACCAACCTTTTTCTTGGGACTAGCGGAAACAATGAGCAGTTCTTC

V gene: TRBV6-6
J gene: TRBJ1-4
D gene: TRBD1
clone size: NA
CDR3 protein: CASSYVGQIELFF
CDR3 DNA: TGTGCCAGCAGTTACGTGGGACAGATCGAACTGTTTTTT